These T cell receptor beta chains were read from a single sample in a study of blood T cell repertoires in COVID-19. Repertoires were generated with immunoSEQ multiplex PCR, while TCRdb's copy carries only in-frame clones and drops some. The sample contains 150,000 to 200,000 clones, more than 75% of which appear only once. The sequenced sample was PBMCs or T cells enriched from blood (not recorded which). The origin of the receptors is a human donor with acute COVID-19. The donor label of this sample is uncertain. Each CDR3 is given with its conserved first and last residue. Fields, in order: V gene, J gene, CDR3 length, CDR3 protein.

v_gene: TRBV7-2; j_gene: TRBJ1-3; len: 16; CDR3aa: CASSILTSVTGNTIYF
v_gene: TRBV30; j_gene: TRBJ1-1; len: 14; CDR3aa: CAWTPSGSLTEAFF
v_gene: TRBV9; j_gene: TRBJ2-5; len: 15; CDR3aa: CASSVGTRNQETQYF
v_gene: TRBV4-2; j_gene: TRBJ1-6; len: 16; CDR3aa: CASSSDKRQGNSPLHF
v_gene: TRBV7-9; j_gene: TRBJ2-3; len: 16; CDR3aa: CASSLQGGGSSDTQYF
v_gene: TRBV5-1; j_gene: TRBJ1-1; len: 14; CDR3aa: CASSPGGKDTEAFF
v_gene: TRBV7-2; j_gene: TRBJ1-2; len: 14; CDR3aa: CASSNRQGIGGYTF
v_gene: TRBV5-4; j_gene: TRBJ1-1; len: 14; CDR3aa: CASSLEELNTEAFF
v_gene: TRBV25-1; j_gene: TRBJ2-5; len: 15; CDR3aa: CASSESEGQDETQYF
v_gene: TRBV4-1; j_gene: TRBJ1-1; len: 15; CDR3aa: CASSQKSLLNTEAFF
v_gene: TRBV7-8; j_gene: TRBJ2-5; len: 13; CDR3aa: CASSLVRQETQYF
v_gene: TRBV21-1; j_gene: TRBJ2-5; len: 14; CDR3aa: CASSKPGQGETQYF
v_gene: TRBV12-3/TRBV12-4; j_gene: TRBJ1-2; len: 13; CDR3aa: CASSPRTAYGYTF
v_gene: TRBV5-5; j_gene: TRBJ2-5; len: 16; CDR3aa: CASSFFSGGLDETQYF
v_gene: TRBV24-1; j_gene: TRBJ2-3; len: 15; CDR3aa: CATSDYGGRTDTQYF
v_gene: TRBV5-6; j_gene: TRBJ1-1; len: 14; CDR3aa: CASSFGTGRAEAFF
v_gene: TRBV24-1; j_gene: TRBJ1-2; len: 16; CDR3aa: CATSGPLPGSGYGYTF
v_gene: TRBV27; j_gene: TRBJ2-7; len: 15; CDR3aa: CASQARNNPFYEQYF
v_gene: TRBV19; j_gene: TRBJ2-7; len: 11; CDR3aa: CASSDRAEQYF
v_gene: TRBV12-3/TRBV12-4; j_gene: TRBJ2-5; len: 13; CDR3aa: CASSLGGEETQYF